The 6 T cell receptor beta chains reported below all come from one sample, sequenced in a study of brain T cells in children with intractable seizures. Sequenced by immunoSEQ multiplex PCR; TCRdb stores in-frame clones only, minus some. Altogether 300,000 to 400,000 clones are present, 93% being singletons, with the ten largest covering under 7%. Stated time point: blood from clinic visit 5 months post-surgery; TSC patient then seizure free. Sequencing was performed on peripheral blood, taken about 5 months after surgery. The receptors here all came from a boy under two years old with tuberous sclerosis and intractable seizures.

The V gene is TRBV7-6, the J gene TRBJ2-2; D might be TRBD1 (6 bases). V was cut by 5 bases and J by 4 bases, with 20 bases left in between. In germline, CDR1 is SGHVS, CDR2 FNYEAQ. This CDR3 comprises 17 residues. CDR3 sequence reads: CASSPTNRRGGTGELFF. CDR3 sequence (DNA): TGTGCCAGCAGCCCGACGAATAGAAGAGGGGGCACCGGGGAGCTGTTTTTT.

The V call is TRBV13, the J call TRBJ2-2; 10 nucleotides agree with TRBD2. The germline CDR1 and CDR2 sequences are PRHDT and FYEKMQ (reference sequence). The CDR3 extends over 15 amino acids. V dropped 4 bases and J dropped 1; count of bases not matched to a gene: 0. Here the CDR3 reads CASSSSGGNTGELFF. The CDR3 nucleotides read TGTGCCAGCAGCTCTAGCGGGGGGAACACCGGGGAGCTGTTTTTT.

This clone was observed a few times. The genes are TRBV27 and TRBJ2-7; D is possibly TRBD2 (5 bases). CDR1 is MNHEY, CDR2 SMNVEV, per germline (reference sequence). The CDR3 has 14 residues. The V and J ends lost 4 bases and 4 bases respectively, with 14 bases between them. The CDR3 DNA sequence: TGTGCCAGCAGTTCTGAGCGGATACGGTACGAGCAGTACTTC. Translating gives CASSSERIRYEQYF.

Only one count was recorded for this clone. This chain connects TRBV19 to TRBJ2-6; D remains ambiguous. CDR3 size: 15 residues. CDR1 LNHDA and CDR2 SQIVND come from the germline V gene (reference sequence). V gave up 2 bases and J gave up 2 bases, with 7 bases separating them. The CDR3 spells CASSITGPGANVLTF. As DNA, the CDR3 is TGTGCCAGTAGTATAACGGGCCCTGGGGCCAACGTCCTGACTTTC.

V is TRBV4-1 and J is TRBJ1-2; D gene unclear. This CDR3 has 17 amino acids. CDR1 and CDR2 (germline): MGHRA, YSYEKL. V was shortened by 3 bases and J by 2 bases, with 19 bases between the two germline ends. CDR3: CASSHSEPRAPNYGYTF. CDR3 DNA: TGCGCCAGCAGCCATTCCGAACCGAGGGCCCCCAACTATGGCTACACCTTC.

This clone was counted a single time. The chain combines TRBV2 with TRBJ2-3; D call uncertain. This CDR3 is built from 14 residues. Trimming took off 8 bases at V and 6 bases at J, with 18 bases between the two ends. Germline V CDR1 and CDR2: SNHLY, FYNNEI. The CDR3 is CASGMDRTMDTQYF. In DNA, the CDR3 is TGTGCCAGCGGGATGGACCGAACGATGGATACGCAGTATTTT.